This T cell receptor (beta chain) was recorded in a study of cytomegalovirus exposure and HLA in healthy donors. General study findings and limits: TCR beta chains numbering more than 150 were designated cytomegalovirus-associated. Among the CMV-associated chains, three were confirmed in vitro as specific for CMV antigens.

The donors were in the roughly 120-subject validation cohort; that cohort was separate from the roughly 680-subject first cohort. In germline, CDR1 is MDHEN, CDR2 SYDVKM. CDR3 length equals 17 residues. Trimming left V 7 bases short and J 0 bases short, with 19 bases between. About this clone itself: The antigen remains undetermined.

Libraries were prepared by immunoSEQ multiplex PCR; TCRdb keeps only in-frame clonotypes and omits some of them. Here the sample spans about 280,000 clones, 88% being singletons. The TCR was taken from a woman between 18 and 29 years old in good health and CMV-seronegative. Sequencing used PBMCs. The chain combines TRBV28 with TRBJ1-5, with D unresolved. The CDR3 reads CASTLAVLGLSNQPQHF. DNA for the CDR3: TGTGCCAGCACCTTAGCGGTTTTAGGGCTTAGCAATCAGCCCCAGCATTTT.